This TCR beta chain was obtained from a study of CD8 T cells in ankylosing spondylitis. About this clonotype itself: The target antigen is unknown.

This CDR3 has 14 residues. In germline, CDR1 is SNHLY, CDR2 FYNNEI. The ends were cut back, 2 bases at V and 4 bases at J, with 10 bases in the middle. Overall study results and limits: Clones linked to disease were reported to show significant enrichment in matched ankylosing spondylitis synovial fluid. Made up of several highly homologous variants, a TCR beta motif appeared characteristic of ankylosing spondylitis blood. Peripheral blood held disease-linked clones only at relatively low frequency, and these were CD8+.

TCRdb called the 5' RACE reads again in MiXCR, with one record for every CDR3 protein. This table holds about 390,000 distinct CDR3 sequences, 20% to 25% found once. The sequenced material came from blood, either unsorted or a sorted T cell fraction (not recorded which). The chain couples TRBV2 to TRBJ2-3; D may be TRBD2 (5 bases). This sequence was found in a male donor with ankylosing spondylitis. The CDR3 loop is CASSEIGVADTQYF. The DNA of the CDR3 is TGTGCCAGCAGTGAAATCGGGGTAGCAGATACGCAGTATTTT. Drawing the rest from reference TRBV2 and TRBJ2-3, the complete variable domain is EPEVTQTPSHQVTQMGQEVILRCVPISNHLYFYWYRQILGQKVEFLVSFYNNEISEKSEIFDDQFSVERPDGSNFTLKIRSTKLEDSAMYFCASSEIGVADTQYFGPGTRLTVL.